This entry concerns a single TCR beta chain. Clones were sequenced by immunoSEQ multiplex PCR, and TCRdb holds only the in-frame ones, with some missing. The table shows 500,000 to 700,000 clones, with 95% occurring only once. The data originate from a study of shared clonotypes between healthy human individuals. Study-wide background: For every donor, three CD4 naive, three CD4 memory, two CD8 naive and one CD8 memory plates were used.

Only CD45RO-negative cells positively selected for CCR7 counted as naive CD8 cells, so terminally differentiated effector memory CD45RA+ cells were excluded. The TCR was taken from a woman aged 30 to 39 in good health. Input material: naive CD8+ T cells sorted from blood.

The CDR3 sequence: CASLGKLSYEQYF. The CDR3 DNA reads as TGTGCCAGTTTAGGCAAACTATCATACGAGCAGTACTTC. The chain combines TRBV28 with TRBJ2-5; D gene unclear. The end of the DNA is better explained by TRBJ2-7, so the J call may be wrong. Looked up from germline, CDR1 is MDHEN and CDR2 is SYDVKM. This CDR3 has 13 residues.